This TCR beta chain came from a study of T cell repertoires in cytomegalovirus infection. Each CDR3 protein is one row after TCRdb ran MiXCR on the reads. The sample includes about 140,000 distinct CDR3 sequences, about 6.3% seen only once; the top ten take roughly 17%. Points from the study as a whole: HLA-C-restricted, CMV-specific TCR beta clonotypes were dominant ex vivo.

This clonotype was found a few times. What it recognizes is unknown. The CDR3 covers 15 residues. J was trimmed by 5 bases and V by 6 bases; bases with no gene match: 5. Per the germline V gene, CDR1 is KGHSH and CDR2 is LQKENI. The V and J genes are TRBV18 and TRBJ2-1; TRBD1 matches at 12 bases. The clonotype originates from a human donor in good health (CMV status not recorded). Some clones in this sample may be carry-over from other donors' samples. Sequencing was carried out using PBMCs. CDR3 coding DNA: TGTGCCAGCTCCCAGGGACAGGGGGCAAACAATGAGCAGTTCTTC. Amino acid sequence: CASSQGQGANNEQFF.